This TCR beta chain comes out of a study of T cell repertoires in cytomegalovirus infection (dated by TCRdb to about 2019). Study-level background: The HLA type of each donor mattered for the analysis, because public TCR beta signatures pointed to carriage of CMV infection along with the matching HLA type. Study-wide conclusions, independent of this receptor: In both this cohort and an independent roughly 350-donor cohort, the cumulative frequency of public TCR beta family members distinguished carriers of CMV infection plus the relevant HLA type. The ex vivo response was dominated by HLA-C-restricted CMV-specific TCR beta clonotypes, which also provided the single most frequent clonotype in two of eight donors.

In this sample, this clonotype turned up a few times. Its antigen is still unknown. Base qualities are missing; no much larger clone stands one base away. The instrument given in TCRdb is Illumina HiSeq 1500. TCRdb reprocessing: public reads trimmed at Q25 with fastp, clones called with MiXCR, in-frame beta chains kept. Identical CDR3 protein sequences are pooled into one entry, listed with their most common genes and DNA. This sample comprises approximately 150,000 distinct CDR3 sequences, over 15% of them detected only once. The ten largest clones take up around 19% of the sample. From a lookup of the germline V gene, CDR1 and CDR2 are SGHDN and FVKESK. V is reduced by 3 bases and J by 6 bases, leaving a spacing of 21 bases between them. Its CDR3 holds 17 amino acids, cysteine through phenylalanine. CDR3 DNA is the only sequence kept; it has 51 bases, read in frame from the first base.

Sequences were obtained from CD8+ T cells from PBMCs. The receptor chain draws on TRBV14 and TRBJ2-4; TRBD2 might be the D gene, on 6 matching bases. This clonotype was obtained from a human donor in good health (CMV status not recorded). Some clones in this sample may be carry-over from other donors' samples. The DNA sequence is given as TGTGCCAGCAGCCATAGGAGGGCGGGCCGGATGGTAAACATTCAGTACTTC. Translated, it gives CASSHRRAGRMVNIQYF.